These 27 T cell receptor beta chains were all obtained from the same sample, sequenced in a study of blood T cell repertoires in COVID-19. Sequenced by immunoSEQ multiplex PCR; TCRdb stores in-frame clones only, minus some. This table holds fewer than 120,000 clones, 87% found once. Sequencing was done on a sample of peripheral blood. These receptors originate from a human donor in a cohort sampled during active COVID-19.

The CDR3 DNA reads TGTGCCAGCAGTTTAGTTGCGGGAGGGCTCGGGGCCAACGTCCTGACTTTC. This codes for CASSLVAGGLGANVLTF. This sequence joins TRBV27 and TRBJ2-6; TRBD2 matches 9 bases. The V gene's germline CDR1 is MNHEY and CDR2 SMNVEV (reference sequence). The CDR3 consists of 17 residues. V shed 2 bases, J shed 4 bases, and the junction held 6 bases outside the gene matches.

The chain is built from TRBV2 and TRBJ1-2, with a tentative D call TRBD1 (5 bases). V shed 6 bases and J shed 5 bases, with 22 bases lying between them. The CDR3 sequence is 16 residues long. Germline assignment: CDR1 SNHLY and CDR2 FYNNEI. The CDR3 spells CASSAMMGGVGYGYTF. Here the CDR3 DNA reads TGTGCCAGCAGCGCCATGATGGGAGGGGTAGGGTATGGCTACACCTTC. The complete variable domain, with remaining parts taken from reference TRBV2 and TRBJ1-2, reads EPEVTQTPSHQVTQMGQEVILRCVPISNHLYFYWYRQILGQKVEFLVSFYNNEISEKSEIFDDQFSVERPDGSNFTLKIRSTKLEDSAMYFCASSAMMGGVGYGYTFGSGTRLTVV.

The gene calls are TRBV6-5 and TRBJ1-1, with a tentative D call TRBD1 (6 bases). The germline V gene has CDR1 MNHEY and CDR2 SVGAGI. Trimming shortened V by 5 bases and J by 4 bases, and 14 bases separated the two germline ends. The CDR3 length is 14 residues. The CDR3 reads CASSPGVSTTEAFF. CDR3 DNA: TGTGCCAGCAGTCCAGGGGTGTCGACCACTGAAGCTTTCTTT.

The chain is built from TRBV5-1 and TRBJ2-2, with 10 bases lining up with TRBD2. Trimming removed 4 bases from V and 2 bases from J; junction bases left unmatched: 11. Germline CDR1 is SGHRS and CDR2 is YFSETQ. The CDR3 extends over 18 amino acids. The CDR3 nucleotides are TGCGCCAGCAGCCCGGGCCTAGCGGGAGTTTTCAACACCGGGGAGCTGTTTTTT. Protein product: CASSPGLAGVFNTGELFF.

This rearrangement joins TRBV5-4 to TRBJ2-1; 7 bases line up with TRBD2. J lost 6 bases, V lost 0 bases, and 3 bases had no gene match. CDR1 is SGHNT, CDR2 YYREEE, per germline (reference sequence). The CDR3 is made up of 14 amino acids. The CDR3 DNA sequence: TGTGCCAGCAGCTTGGATTGGACTAGCAATGAGCAGTTCTTC. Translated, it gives CASSLDWTSNEQFF. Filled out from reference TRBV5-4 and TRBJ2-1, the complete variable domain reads ETGVTQSPTHLIKTRGQQVTLRCSSQSGHNTVSWYQQALGQGPQFIFQYYREEENGRGNFPPRFSGLQFPNYSSELNVNALELDDSALYLCASSLDWTSNEQFFGPGTRLTVL.

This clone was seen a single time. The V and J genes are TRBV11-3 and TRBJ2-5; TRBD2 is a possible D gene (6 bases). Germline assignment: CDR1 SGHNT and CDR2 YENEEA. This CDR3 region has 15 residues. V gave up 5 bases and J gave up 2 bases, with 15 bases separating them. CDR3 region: CASSPGGRLQETQYF. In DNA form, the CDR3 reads TGTGCCAGCAGCCCAGGAGGGCGGCTACAAGAGACCCAGTACTTC.

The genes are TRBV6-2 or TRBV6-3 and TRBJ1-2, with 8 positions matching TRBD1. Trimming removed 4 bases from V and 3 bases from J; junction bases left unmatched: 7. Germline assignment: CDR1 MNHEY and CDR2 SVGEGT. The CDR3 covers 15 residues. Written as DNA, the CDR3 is TGTGCCAGCAGTTTCAGGACAGGGCGAGACTATGGCTACACCTTC. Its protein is CASSFRTGRDYGYTF.

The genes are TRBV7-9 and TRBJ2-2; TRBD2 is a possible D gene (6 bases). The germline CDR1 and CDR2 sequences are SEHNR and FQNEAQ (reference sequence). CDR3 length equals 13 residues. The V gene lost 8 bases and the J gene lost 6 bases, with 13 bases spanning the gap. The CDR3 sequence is CASRDSRAGELFF. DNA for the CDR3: TGTGCCAGCCGGGACTCCCGGGCCGGGGAGCTGTTTTTT.

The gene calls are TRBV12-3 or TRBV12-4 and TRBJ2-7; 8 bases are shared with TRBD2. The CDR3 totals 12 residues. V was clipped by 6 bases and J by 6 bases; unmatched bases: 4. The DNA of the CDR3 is TGTGCCAGCAGGACGGGAGGGGGCGAGCAGTACTTC. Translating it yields CASRTGGGEQYF.

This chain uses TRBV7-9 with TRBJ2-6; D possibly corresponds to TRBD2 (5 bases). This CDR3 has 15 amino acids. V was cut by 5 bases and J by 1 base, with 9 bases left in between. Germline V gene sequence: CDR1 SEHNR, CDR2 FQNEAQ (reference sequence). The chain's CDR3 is CASSLGLSGANVLTF. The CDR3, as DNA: TGTGCCAGCAGCCTCGGACTTTCTGGGGCCAACGTCCTGACTTTC.

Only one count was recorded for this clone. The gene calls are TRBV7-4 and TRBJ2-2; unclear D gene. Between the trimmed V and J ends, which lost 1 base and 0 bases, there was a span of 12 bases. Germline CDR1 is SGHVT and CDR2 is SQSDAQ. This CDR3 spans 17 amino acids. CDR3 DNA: TGTGCCAGCAGCTTAGGTCCTGCGGCAGCGAACACCGGGGAGCTGTTTTTT. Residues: CASSLGPAAANTGELFF.

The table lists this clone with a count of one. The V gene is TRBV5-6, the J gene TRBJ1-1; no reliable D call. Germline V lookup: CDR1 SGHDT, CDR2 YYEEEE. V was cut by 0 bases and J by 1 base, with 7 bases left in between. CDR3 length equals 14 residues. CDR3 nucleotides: TGTGCCAGCAGCTTGGCCGTCTCGAACACTGAAGCTTTCTTT. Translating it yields CASSLAVSNTEAFF.

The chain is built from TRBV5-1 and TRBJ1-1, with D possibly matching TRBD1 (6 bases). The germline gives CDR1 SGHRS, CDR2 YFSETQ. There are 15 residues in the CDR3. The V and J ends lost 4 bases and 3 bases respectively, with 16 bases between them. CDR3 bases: TGCGCCAGCAGCCTTGGGGGCAGCCCCTACACTGAAGCTTTCTTT. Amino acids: CASSLGGSPYTEAFF.

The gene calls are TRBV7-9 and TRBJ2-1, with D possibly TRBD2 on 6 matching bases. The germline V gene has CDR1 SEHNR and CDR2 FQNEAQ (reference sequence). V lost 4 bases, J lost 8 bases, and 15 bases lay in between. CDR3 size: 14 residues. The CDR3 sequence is CASSWVRGIDEQFF. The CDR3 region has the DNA TGTGCCAGCAGCTGGGTGCGGGGTATCGATGAGCAGTTCTTC.

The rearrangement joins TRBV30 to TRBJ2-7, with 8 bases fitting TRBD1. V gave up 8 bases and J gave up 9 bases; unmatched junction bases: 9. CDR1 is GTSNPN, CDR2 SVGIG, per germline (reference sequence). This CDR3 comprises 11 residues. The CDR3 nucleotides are TGTGCCCTGGCACGGGGGACAGGGCAGTACTTC. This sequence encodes CALARGTGQYF.

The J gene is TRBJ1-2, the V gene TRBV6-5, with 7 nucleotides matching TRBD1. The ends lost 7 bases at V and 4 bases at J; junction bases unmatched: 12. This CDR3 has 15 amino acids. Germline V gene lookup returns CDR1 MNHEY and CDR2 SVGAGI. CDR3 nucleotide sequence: TGTGCCAGCAAACGACAGGGCCCAGGTGGCTATGGCTACACCTTC. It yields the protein CASKRQGPGGYGYTF.

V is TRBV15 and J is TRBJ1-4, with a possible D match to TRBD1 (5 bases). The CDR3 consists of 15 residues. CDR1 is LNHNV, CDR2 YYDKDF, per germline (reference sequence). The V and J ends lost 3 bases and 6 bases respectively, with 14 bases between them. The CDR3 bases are TGTGCCACCAGCAGTGCGGGACGCCCAGATGAAAAACTGTTTTTT. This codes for CATSSAGRPDEKLFF.

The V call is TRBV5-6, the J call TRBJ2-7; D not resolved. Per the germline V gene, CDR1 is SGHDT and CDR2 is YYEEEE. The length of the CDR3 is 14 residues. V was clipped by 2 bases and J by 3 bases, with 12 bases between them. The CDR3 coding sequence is TGTGCCAGCAGCTTCGAGGTAAAGAACTACGAGCAGTACTTC. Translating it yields CASSFEVKNYEQYF. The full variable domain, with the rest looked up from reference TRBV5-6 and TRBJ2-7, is DAGVTQSPTHLIKTRGQQVTLRCSPKSGHDTVSWYQQALGQGPQFIFQYYEEEERQRGNFPDRFSGHQFPNYSSELNVNALLLGDSALYLCASSFEVKNYEQYFGPGTRLTVT.

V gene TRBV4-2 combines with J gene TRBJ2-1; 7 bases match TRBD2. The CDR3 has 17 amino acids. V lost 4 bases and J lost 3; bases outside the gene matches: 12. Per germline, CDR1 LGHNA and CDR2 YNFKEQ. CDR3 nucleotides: TGTGCCAGCAGCCTCCAGCAGCTAGCGGAAGTCTACAATGAGCAGTTCTTC. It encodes CASSLQQLAEVYNEQFF.

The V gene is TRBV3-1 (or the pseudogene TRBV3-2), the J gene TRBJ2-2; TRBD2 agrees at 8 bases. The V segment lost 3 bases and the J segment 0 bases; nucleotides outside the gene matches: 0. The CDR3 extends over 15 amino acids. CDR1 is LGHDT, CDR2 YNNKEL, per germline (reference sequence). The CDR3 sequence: CASSQRGANTGELFF. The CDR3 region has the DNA TGTGCCAGCAGCCAGCGGGGGGCGAACACCGGGGAGCTGTTTTTT.

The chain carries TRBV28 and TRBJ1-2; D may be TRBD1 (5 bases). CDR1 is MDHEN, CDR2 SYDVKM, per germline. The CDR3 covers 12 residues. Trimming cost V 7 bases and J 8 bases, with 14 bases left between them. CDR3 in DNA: TGTGCCAGCAACGATCAGGGCTGGGGCTACACCTTC. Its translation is CASNDQGWGYTF.

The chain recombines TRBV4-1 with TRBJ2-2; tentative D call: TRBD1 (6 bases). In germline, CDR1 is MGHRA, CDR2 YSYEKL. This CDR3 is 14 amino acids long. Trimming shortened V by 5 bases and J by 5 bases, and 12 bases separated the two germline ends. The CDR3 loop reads CASSSGQSTGELFF. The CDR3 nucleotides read TGCGCCAGCAGCTCTGGACAGTCAACCGGGGAGCTGTTTTTT.

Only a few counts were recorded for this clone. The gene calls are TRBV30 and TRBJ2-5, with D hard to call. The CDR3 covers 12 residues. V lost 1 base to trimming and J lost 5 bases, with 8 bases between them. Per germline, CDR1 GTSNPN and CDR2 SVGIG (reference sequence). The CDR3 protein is CAWSAVRETQYF. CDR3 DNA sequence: TGTGCCTGGAGTGCAGTTCGTGAGACCCAGTACTTC.

The DNA for the CDR3 is TGTGCCAGCAAGCGCGGACAGGGGGTTAACTATGGCTACACCTTC. Encoded protein: CASKRGQGVNYGYTF. The chain links TRBV6-5 to TRBJ1-2; 10 bases are shared with TRBD1. Germline V lookup: CDR1 MNHEY, CDR2 SVGAGI. Germline trimming cut 7 bases from V and 1 base from J; bases unmatched to any gene: 6. This CDR3 has 15 amino acids.

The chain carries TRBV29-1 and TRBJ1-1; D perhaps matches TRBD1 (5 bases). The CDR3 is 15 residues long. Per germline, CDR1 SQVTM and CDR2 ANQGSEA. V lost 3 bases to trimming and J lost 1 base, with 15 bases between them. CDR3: CSVEIHRIGNTEAFF. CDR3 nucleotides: TGCAGCGTTGAGATCCACAGGATAGGGAACACTGAAGCTTTCTTT.

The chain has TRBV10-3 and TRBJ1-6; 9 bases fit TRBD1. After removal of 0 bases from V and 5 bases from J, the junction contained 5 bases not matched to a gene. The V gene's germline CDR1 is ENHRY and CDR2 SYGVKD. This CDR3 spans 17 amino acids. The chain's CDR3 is CAISESLGTGHNSPLHF. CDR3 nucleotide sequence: TGTGCCATCAGTGAGTCTCTCGGGACAGGGCATAATTCACCCCTCCACTTT.

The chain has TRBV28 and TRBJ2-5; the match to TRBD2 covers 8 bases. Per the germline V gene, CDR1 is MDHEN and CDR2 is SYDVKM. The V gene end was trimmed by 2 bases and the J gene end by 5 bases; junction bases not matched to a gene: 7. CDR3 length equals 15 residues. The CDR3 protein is CASSLAGTSEETQYF. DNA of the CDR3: TGTGCCAGCAGTTTAGCCGGGACTAGTGAGGAGACCCAGTACTTC.